One TCR beta chain is described in this entry. Its antigen target is currently unknown. Base qualities are not provided; no much larger clone lies one nucleotide away. Receptors were amplified or captured by the immunoSEQ multiplex PCR assay. For the multiplex PCR, a mixture combining 60 forward primers for TCR Vbeta segments and 13 reverse primers for TCR Jbeta segments was used. The CDR3 region of rearranged TCR beta genes was amplified from genomic DNA by a multiplex PCR assay. On the Illumina HiSeq System, the amplified TCR beta libraries were sequenced as 87-base-pair reads. In the source study's methods: A later analysis counted 75 million to 100 million unique TCR beta chains across the 600 to 850 repertoires, and approximately 11 million of these chains were shared by at least two donors. Raw reads were error-corrected and collapsed into unique sequences with a nearest-neighbor algorithm that merged closely related sequences to remove PCR and sequencing errors. V, D and J gene segments were assigned by aligning CDR3 sequences to IMGT reference sequences. Each retained sequence needed at least a six-nucleotide match to both a V gene segment and a J gene segment. Rearrangements were classified as productive when the CDR3 lacked stop codons and remained in frame with V and J, and all other rearrangements were classified as non-productive. Following IMGT convention, CDR3 was defined as the stretch from the second conserved V-encoded cysteine to the conserved J-encoded phenylalanine. The earlier analysis of some 600 of the donors excluded sequences that lacked an unambiguous match to a single V gene segment. In an earlier analysis of some 590 of the donors, V segments were called functional above 56.7% productive rearrangements and were called segregating when the between-donor standard deviation exceeded 5%. A statistical classification framework was built for diagnosing cytomegalovirus status from the catalog of TCR beta chain sequences. V and J gene assignment, in a later analysis, came from comparing TCR nucleotide sequences with IMGT/GENE-DB human TR gene sequences. A later analysis assigned CDR3 sequences and most-parsimonious VDJ recombination scenarios with the TCRdist pipeline. In a later analysis, each TCR beta chain was defined by its CDR3 amino acid sequence together with its V-gene family, and reads without a unique V-gene family were excluded. In a later analysis, approximately 590 highly shared, low-generation-probability nucleotide sequences were removed to address suspected cross-contamination and a sequencing artifact. In a later analysis, a clonal expansion index for each public chain was calculated from normalized within-repertoire ranks of inferred template counts. A later analysis computed generation probabilities with a VDJ recombination model fitted to out-of-frame rearrangements, and checked the results against IGoR. In a later analysis, TCR-TCR, TCR-HLA and TCR-CMV co-occurrence was scored with hypergeometric tests, and a repertoire-size bias correction was applied to TCR pairs. A later analysis estimated false discovery rates by permuting HLA or CMV assignments 20 times. In a later analysis, co-occurring TCRs were grouped using DBSCAN, and TCRdist sequence similarity was added for clustering within HLA-allele-positive subsets. For co-occurrence clustering, repertoires with fewer than 30,000 or more than 120,000 public chains were excluded, along with four to six repertoires with anomalous nucleotide sharing. Held by TCRdb, this immuneACCESS table contains in-frame sequences only and omits some clones. Under half of the omission traces to an unresolved V gene where checked; the cause of the rest is unknown. From that table come the V and J calls and clone size; the DNA was used to work out D and trimming. This sample comprises about 140,000 clones, roughly 80% of them detected only once. The biggest ten clones account for over 6.5% of the sample.

The cohort comprised 550 to 700 healthy bone marrow donors. At the time of sampling, every cohort member was nominally healthy, though immune exposures that went unrecorded were likely present. The donor was CMV seropositive and was included in the group of about 290 seropositive cohort members. A peripheral blood sample was collected from each donor, and TCR beta sequencing was performed on peripheral blood mononuclear cells. Genomic DNA extraction from the blood cell samples was performed with the Qiagen DNeasy Blood Extraction Kit. This record comes from a study of cytomegalovirus exposure and HLA in healthy donors (dated by TCRdb to about 2017). At the level of the whole study: An earlier analysis of some 600 of the donors reported about 300 Gb of sequence data and 95 million to 130 million unique TCR beta sequences obtained from around 170 million T cells. An early release covering around 630 HLA-typed donors comprised about 320 gigabases of sequencing data and tens of millions of unique TCR sequences. Among the approximately 400 genotyped donors, around 81% belonged to the genetic ancestry cluster associated with self-reported Caucasian donors. The study was designed to test whether signatures of past pathogen exposure could be identified by cataloging public T cell receptors. The study used immunosequencing to profile the T cell repertoires of 666 subjects and linked those repertoires to cytomegalovirus serostatus. Along with the roughly 700-subject first cohort, a separate validation cohort of more than 90 different subjects was used. High-throughput TCR immunosequencing, statistical association of individual TCRs with disease status, and machine learning were combined to predict cytomegalovirus infection status. In a later analysis, previously published TCR beta repertoires from several hundred donors were re-analyzed and high-resolution HLA genotyping was added so that TCR occurrence patterns could be studied. In the later analysis, no new phenotypic data were used to find candidate immune exposures; instead, reliance was placed on TCR beta sequences and their occurrence across donors. To decide whether each TCR beta V gene segment behaved as functional or pseudogenic, an earlier analysis of 587 of the donors relied on high-throughput TCR beta sequencing. Donor age, sex, ethnicity and CMV serostatus were compiled alongside the repertoire data. A later genetic analysis took genome-wide SNP genotypes for about three fifths of the roughly 700 donors and used that subset as a discovery cohort. Every discovery cohort repertoire had been produced on one sequencing platform. HLA typing included class I and class II loci at four-digit resolution. The number of typed donors differed by locus: roughly 629-640 for A, B, C, DRB1 and DQB1; approximately 540 for DQA1; around 580 for DPA1; and roughly 450 for DPB1. Four to six DR-DQ haplotypes were handled as single units for association and clustering, since linkage in the cohort was strong. Across around 400 genotyped donors of the cohort, an average of roughly 230,000 unique TCR beta nucleotide sequences per donor were sequenced, and roughly a sixth of those sequences were non-productive. Points the paper makes about the study in general: Because some donors lacked HLA typing at each locus, the association tests relied only on the typed subset. According to a later genetic analysis, donors in an Asian-associated ancestry cluster had fewer N-insertions in productive TCRs than the approximately 630-donor mean. A further reported finding was that TCR beta sequences accurately predicted the HLA-A and HLA-B alleles for most subjects in the first cohort. An earlier analysis of some 560 of the donors showed that most TCR beta V segments appeared in productive rearrangements either about 87% or about 30% of the time, which broadly matched IMGT annotations. In a later analysis, TCR association rates were found to vary across HLA loci, with the most associated TCRs seen for DRB1 alleles and the fewest for HLA-C alleles. Several of the top co-occurrence clusters appeared to be linked to parvovirus B19, influenza, CMV and Epstein-Barr virus, according to a later analysis. Strong co-occurrence of HLA alleles, especially DR and DQ, made assigning TCR associations to individual alleles difficult. According to a later analysis, most CMV-associated TCR beta chains appeared to be HLA-restricted, and the HLA associations seemed to be driven largely by CMV exposure. A total of about 180 TCR beta chains were listed by the study as associated with cytomegalovirus. This cohort had only TCR beta chains sequenced, and the lack of alpha or paired-chain data limited which features could be detected. Sequencing depth was assumed to be roughly uniform across donors in the presence/absence analyses, though that assumption may not hold. Linkage disequilibrium might explain the correlated functional status among segregating V segments, but an unknown experimental factor could not be excluded. The sequencing pipeline was judged likely to have produced a cluster of highly shared sequence variants as a technical artifact. The authors suggested that the approach could potentially be generalized to other disease states and immunological phenotypes. Compared with equally common non-associated chains, HLA-associated TCR beta chains in a later analysis were more clonally expanded and had lower generation probabilities. Immune exposure information for the cohort was limited to CMV serostatus. In vitro tests confirmed that a few of the cytomegalovirus-associated TCR beta chains recognize cytomegalovirus antigens. A later genetic analysis associated a missense DCLRE1C variant with V-gene and J-gene trimming of TCR beta chains, and an independent cohort replicated the association. Because counts were too low, seventeen rarely observed V segments, including chromosome 9 orphons, were left out of the earlier analysis of several hundred of the donors. Most TCR sequences were observed very rarely across donors, whereas some public TCRs were present in many individuals. In both the original and validation cohorts, the classifier was reported to diagnose cytomegalovirus status with high specificity and sensitivity. Some IMGT-functional V segments, including TRBV6-2 and TRBV6-3, could not be told apart with the 87-base-pair reads, so those segments were excluded. Specific HLA alleles were associated with 18,000 or so TCR beta sequences at a false discovery rate of 0.05 in a later analysis.

CDR1 and CDR2, looked up from the germline V gene, are SGHRS and YFSETQ. Spanning cysteine to phenylalanine, the CDR3 consists of 18 amino acids. Solely the CDR3 DNA is kept, with 54 bases framed from the first base. Ends trimmed: V by 4 bases, J by 4 bases; bases unmatched to a gene: 16. The chain links TRBV5-1 with TRBJ1-1, and TRBD1 aligns with 10 junction nucleotides. This clonotype was sampled from a man aged 35-49 years in good health and CMV-seropositive. The sample consisted of PBMCs. The nucleotides are TGCGCCAGCAGCACCAGGTACCGGGACAGGGGAGGGAGCACTGAAGCTTTCTTT. The resulting protein is CASSTRYRDRGGSTEAFF.